This T cell receptor (beta chain) comes out of a study of identical twins (dated by TCRdb to 2016 to 2017). Regarding the complete study: To test whether fetal clonotypes persist, the study used deep sequencing on TCR alpha and beta repertoires from monozygotic twins, unrelated adults of various ages, and cord blood. Replicate twin experiments were performed at different times using different library preparation protocols to rule out contamination.

The sample holds many counts of this clonotype. What antigen it recognizes has not been identified. Base quality data are lacking; no much larger clone is found one base away. On the study overall, not on this receptor specifically: In beta out-of-frame sequences, excess twin sharing was weaker, because having fewer shared sequences lowered the signal-to-noise ratio. Abundant cord blood beta clonotypes carried fewer insertions; young adult naive repertoires showed a weaker similar trend, while memory repertoires showed none. Invariant T cells such as MAIT and iNKT could partly confound zero-insertion analyses, although diverse VJ usage argued against such confounding for most clonotypes. Conclusions relied on cross-sectional statistical analysis, since the same donors could not be followed over many years. Compared with coincidental sharing between unrelated individuals, out-of-frame TCR alpha sequences shared between twins had an excess of sequences with low generation probability. Recombination models systematically underestimated out-of-frame TCR alpha sharing in monozygotic twins but agreed with sharing between unrelated individuals.

Only healthy Caucasian donors were included. Three pairs of female monozygotic twins, all aged about 18 to 29 years, made up the twin cohort. Positive isolation kits from Invitrogen were used to isolate CD4+ and CD8+ T cell populations. Library generation was performed with 5' RACE. Sequencing instrument: Illumina HiSeq 2000. Template switching introduced a universal primer binding site; the final cDNA contained a unique molecular identifier, enabling accurate counting of TCR cDNA molecules. First-strand cDNA for TCR alpha and beta chains was synthesized from specific primers in the conserved constant-segment region. To control for contamination, each cDNA library was double barcoded with a SMART-Mk sample barcode plus Illumina barcodes. TruSeq adapter sequences along with Illumina sample barcodes were introduced in two successive PCR steps. TCR alpha and beta cDNA libraries were sequenced on the Illumina HiSeq platform with custom primers. From the authors' description of their analysis: MiGEC was used to process raw reads and extract unique molecular identifiers, and MiXCR was used to find CDR3 positions. Recombination models were inferred per individual with the repgenHMM and IGoR tools using an EM algorithm. Shared clonotypes were analyzed with the tcR package in R, and sharing was normalized by the product of cloneset sizes. To study raw recombination without the effects of thymic and clonal selection, out-of-frame nonproductive sequences were analyzed. TCRdb handled the public reads itself, with Q25 trimming in fastp and clone calling in MiXCR, and kept productive beta chains. Every CDR3 protein is listed once, alongside the most common genes and DNA of its rows. The V and J calls, along with clone size, are taken from TCRdb and not from the paper's own processing. The sample profile shows 520,000 or so distinct CDR3 sequences; approximately 22% of them were found once. The ten largest clones take up under 0.95% of the sample.

V ends up 5 bases short and J 0 bases short, with an unmatched junction base count of 4. From a lookup of the germline V gene, CDR1 and CDR2 are SGHRS and YFSETQ. The CDR3 runs 15 residues from the cysteine to the phenylalanine. Only CDR3 DNA remains: 45 bases, in frame from the first base. In addition, the sample was reused for a study of T cells expressing NK-cell markers. Looking at the second paper: TCR beta-chain repertoires were profiled in sorted CD3+CD56+NKG2C+, CD3+CD56+NKG2C- and CD3+CD56-NKG2C+ T-cell subsets from seven or eight donors. Among the eight sequenced donors, only one was HCMV-seronegative, while the other seven were HCMV-seropositive. In several experiments an anti-gammadeltaTCR antibody was added to restrict sorting to alphabetaTCR-expressing T cells. In more than five donors, the dominant CD3+CD56+NKG2C+ clonotypes ranked among the top 10 CD8+ clonotypes, making up about 1.0-8% of CD8+ T cells. Those dominant clonotypes were again the most abundant among CD3+CD56-NKG2C+ cells in a few donors, at about 25-60.1%. Whether the expanded NKG2C-expressing T cell clones were specific for HCMV antigens remained unclear. The study sequenced eight donors, all healthy volunteers chosen at random: three men and five women. A commercial ELISA kit detecting HCMV-specific IgG in serum was used to determine HCMV serostatus. MIGEC was used to demultiplex reads and group the reads by UMI, and MiTCR was used to assemble and quantify clonotypes. To exclude erroneous sequences, only TCR cDNA sequences supported by at least two reads were retained. The tcR package was used for downstream repertoire analysis, with clonotypes matched between fractions based on CDR3 nucleotide sequence plus V segment. VDJmatch was used to annotate antigen specificity against VDJdb, with one amino acid substitution allowed in CDR3.

The sequenced material came from CD4+ T cells sorted from blood. The sequence derives from a woman younger than 35 in good health. The V and J segments used are TRBV5-1 and TRBJ2-1, and 8 junctional nucleotides match TRBD1. The nucleotides read TGCGCCAGCAGTCTCACAGGGGGCTCCTACAATGAGCAGTTCTTC. It encodes CASSLTGGSYNEQFF.